A selection of T cell receptor beta chains follows, all from one sample in a study of shared clonotypes between healthy human individuals. The protocol was immunoSEQ multiplex PCR, while the TCRdb copy is restricted to in-frame clones and leaves out a portion. The sample has about 2 million clones; roughly 94% are singletons. The material sequenced was naive CD4+ T cells sorted from blood. All receptors derive from a man younger than 30 in good health. CDR3s include the opening cysteine and the closing phenylalanine or tryptophan. D genes are given only for firm matches. The size entry is marked missing in some rows and otherwise reads once, few, many or a size class.

cdr3_aa: CASSEGQGYGYTF
cdr3_nt: TGTGCCAGCAGTGAAGGCCAGGGCTATGGCTACACCTTC
v_call: TRBV6-4
cdr3_length: 13
d_call: -
j_call: TRBJ1-2
clone_size: -

cdr3_aa: CASSFVQVSQETQYF
cdr3_nt: TGTGCCAGCAGTTTTGTACAGGTCAGCCAAGAGACCCAGTACTTC
v_call: TRBV28
cdr3_length: 15
d_call: -
j_call: TRBJ2-5
clone_size: -

cdr3_aa: CASSERQVRNTIYF
cdr3_nt: TGTGCCAGCAGTGAACGGCAGGTTCGAAACACCATATATTTT
v_call: TRBV6-1
cdr3_length: 14
d_call: -
j_call: TRBJ1-3
clone_size: -

cdr3_aa: CATGTGSRNTGELFF
cdr3_nt: TGCGCCACCGGGACAGGGTCAAGGAACACCGGGGAGCTGTTTTTT
v_call: TRBV10-1
cdr3_length: 15
d_call: TRBD1
j_call: TRBJ2-2
clone_size: -

cdr3_aa: CASSLRWSGEGETQYF
cdr3_nt: TGCGCCAGCAGCTTACGCTGGAGCGGGGAGGGAGAGACCCAGTACTTC
v_call: TRBV5-1
cdr3_length: 16
d_call: TRBD2
j_call: TRBJ2-5
clone_size: -

cdr3_aa: CASSESPGRGQPQHF
cdr3_nt: TGTGCCAGCAGTGAATCCCCGGGAAGGGGTCAGCCCCAGCATTTT
v_call: TRBV6-1
cdr3_length: 15
d_call: -
j_call: TRBJ1-5
clone_size: -

cdr3_aa: CASSSAGPDTAYGYTF
cdr3_nt: TGTGCCAGCAGCTCAGCGGGGCCTGACACGGCCTATGGCTACACCTTC
v_call: TRBV5-4
cdr3_length: 16
d_call: -
j_call: TRBJ1-2
clone_size: -

cdr3_aa: CASSLVEGRTGELFF
cdr3_nt: TGCGCCAGCAGCTTGGTAGAGGGTCGGACCGGGGAGCTGTTTTTT
v_call: TRBV5-1
cdr3_length: 15
d_call: -
j_call: TRBJ2-2
clone_size: -

cdr3_aa: CASSQSRSDEQYF
cdr3_nt: TGCGCCAGCAGTCAATCGAGGTCGGACGAGCAGTACTTC
v_call: TRBV23-1
cdr3_length: 13
d_call: -
j_call: TRBJ2-7
clone_size: -

cdr3_aa: CASSPNTGVAYEQYF
cdr3_nt: TGTGCCAGCTCACCGAATACAGGGGTCGCCTACGAGCAGTACTTC
v_call: TRBV18
cdr3_length: 15
d_call: TRBD1
j_call: TRBJ2-7
clone_size: once

cdr3_aa: CASSALAGQDEQFF
cdr3_nt: TGTGCCAGCAGCGCCCTAGCGGGTCAAGATGAGCAGTTCTTC
v_call: TRBV9
cdr3_length: 14
d_call: TRBD2
j_call: TRBJ2-1
clone_size: -

cdr3_aa: CASSLATGSAFF
cdr3_nt: TGTGCCAGCAGCTTGGCGACGGGGTCGGCTTTCTTT
v_call: TRBV5-6
cdr3_length: 12
d_call: -
j_call: TRBJ1-1
clone_size: -

cdr3_aa: CASSRGGTSGGLEFF
cdr3_nt: TGCGCCAGCAGCCGAGGTGGGACTAGCGGGGGATTGGAGTTCTTC
v_call: TRBV4-1
cdr3_length: 15
d_call: TRBD2
j_call: TRBJ2-1
clone_size: -

cdr3_aa: CASSVGLAGDHGELFF
cdr3_nt: TGTGCCAGCAGCGTTGGGCTAGCGGGGGACCACGGGGAGCTGTTTTTT
v_call: TRBV9
cdr3_length: 16
d_call: TRBD2
j_call: TRBJ2-2
clone_size: -

cdr3_aa: CASSKGTGTYEQYF
cdr3_nt: TGCGCCAGCAGCAAAGGGACAGGGACCTACGAGCAGTACTTC
v_call: TRBV4-1
cdr3_length: 14
d_call: TRBD1
j_call: TRBJ2-7
clone_size: -

cdr3_aa: CASSLLGSYNQPQHF
cdr3_nt: TGTGCCAGCAGCTTACTCGGCAGCTACAATCAGCCCCAGCATTTT
v_call: TRBV7-2
cdr3_length: 15
d_call: -
j_call: TRBJ1-5
clone_size: -

cdr3_aa: CASSLFQGGLNTEAFF
cdr3_nt: TGCGCCAGCAGCTTGTTCCAGGGGGGTTTGAACACTGAAGCTTTCTTT
v_call: TRBV5-1
cdr3_length: 16
d_call: TRBD1
j_call: TRBJ1-1
clone_size: -

cdr3_aa: CASSSHGGQKTQYF
cdr3_nt: TGTGCCAGCAGCTCCCACGGGGGGCAGAAGACCCAGTACTTC
v_call: TRBV7-3
cdr3_length: 14
d_call: -
j_call: TRBJ2-5
clone_size: -

cdr3_aa: CASSHRAGGSYEQYF
cdr3_nt: TGTGCCAGCAGTCACCGAGCGGGGGGCTCCTACGAGCAGTACTTC
v_call: TRBV27
cdr3_length: 15
d_call: TRBD2
j_call: TRBJ2-7
clone_size: -

cdr3_aa: CASGYTVDSGNTIYF
cdr3_nt: TGTGCTAGTGGTTACACGGTAGACTCTGGAAACACCATATATTTT
v_call: TRBV12-5
cdr3_length: 15
d_call: -
j_call: TRBJ1-3
clone_size: -

cdr3_aa: CASRNRDRGDEQYF
cdr3_nt: TGTGCCAGCCGAAACCGGGACAGGGGTGACGAGCAGTACTTC
v_call: TRBV21-1
cdr3_length: 14
d_call: -
j_call: TRBJ2-7
clone_size: -

cdr3_aa: CASSLDGGSYNSPLHF
cdr3_nt: TGTGCCAGCAGCTTGGACGGTGGCTCCTATAATTCACCCCTCCACTTT
v_call: TRBV7-2
cdr3_length: 16
d_call: -
j_call: TRBJ1-6
clone_size: -

cdr3_aa: CASSPSRDRNTGELFF
cdr3_nt: TGTGCCAGCAGCCCGAGCCGGGACAGGAACACCGGGGAGCTGTTTTTT
v_call: TRBV7-6
cdr3_length: 16
d_call: TRBD1
j_call: TRBJ2-2
clone_size: -

cdr3_aa: CASTSTVNTEAFF
cdr3_nt: TGTGCCAGCACCTCAACGGTGAACACTGAAGCTTTCTTT
v_call: TRBV5-4
cdr3_length: 13
d_call: -
j_call: TRBJ1-1
clone_size: -

cdr3_aa: CASSLIAGANTGELFF
cdr3_nt: TGTGCCAGCAGCTTAATAGCGGGAGCGAACACCGGGGAGCTGTTTTTT
v_call: TRBV11-3
cdr3_length: 16
d_call: TRBD2
j_call: TRBJ2-2
clone_size: -

cdr3_aa: CSASPTYEQYF
cdr3_nt: TGCAGTGCTAGTCCCACATACGAGCAGTACTTC
v_call: TRBV20-1
cdr3_length: 11
d_call: -
j_call: TRBJ2-7
clone_size: -

cdr3_aa: CASRPLWAGDEQFF
cdr3_nt: TGCGCCAGCAGACCACTATGGGCGGGCGATGAGCAGTTCTTC
v_call: TRBV5-1
cdr3_length: 14
d_call: -
j_call: TRBJ2-1
clone_size: -

cdr3_aa: CAISERRSTEAFF
cdr3_nt: TGTGCCATCAGTGAGAGGCGGAGCACTGAAGCTTTCTTT
v_call: TRBV10-3
cdr3_length: 13
d_call: -
j_call: TRBJ1-1
clone_size: -

cdr3_aa: CASSLDREGSPLHF
cdr3_nt: TGCGCCAGCAGCTTGGACAGGGAGGGGTCCCCCCTCCACTTT
v_call: TRBV5-1
cdr3_length: 14
d_call: -
j_call: TRBJ1-6
clone_size: -

cdr3_aa: CASSAGGRTYEQYF
cdr3_nt: TGTGCCAGCAGTGCGGGGGGGCGGACCTACGAGCAGTACTTC
v_call: TRBV6-5
cdr3_length: 14
d_call: TRBD2
j_call: TRBJ2-7
clone_size: -

cdr3_aa: CASRSGTSTDTQYF
cdr3_nt: TGTGCCAGCAGGAGCGGGACTAGCACAGATACGCAGTATTTT
v_call: TRBV7-2
cdr3_length: 14
d_call: TRBD2
j_call: TRBJ2-3
clone_size: -

cdr3_aa: CASSLGADNQPQHF
cdr3_nt: TGCGCCAGCAGCTTGGGGGCGGACAATCAGCCCCAGCATTTT
v_call: TRBV5-1
cdr3_length: 14
d_call: -
j_call: TRBJ1-5
clone_size: -

cdr3_aa: CASSIRLSTDTQYF
cdr3_nt: TGTGCCAGCAGCATCCGACTATCCACAGATACGCAGTATTTT
v_call: TRBV7-6
cdr3_length: 14
d_call: -
j_call: TRBJ2-3
clone_size: -

cdr3_aa: CASRGTGAFYNEQFF
cdr3_nt: TGCGCCAGCAGGGGGACAGGGGCCTTCTACAATGAGCAGTTCTTC
v_call: TRBV10-2
cdr3_length: 15
d_call: TRBD1
j_call: TRBJ2-1
clone_size: -

cdr3_aa: CASRGPGTSRNEKLFF
cdr3_nt: TGTGCCAGCAGGGGTCCCGGGACTTCGCGGAATGAAAAACTGTTTTTT
v_call: TRBV2
cdr3_length: 16
d_call: -
j_call: TRBJ1-4
clone_size: -

cdr3_aa: CASSRQGTDEKLFF
cdr3_nt: TGTGCCAGCTCGCGTCAGGGGACGGATGAAAAACTGTTTTTT
v_call: TRBV18
cdr3_length: 14
d_call: -
j_call: TRBJ1-4
clone_size: -

cdr3_aa: CASSDPTSGSSRDYEQYF
cdr3_nt: TGCGCCAGCAGCGATCCGACTAGCGGGAGTTCTCGTGATTACGAGCAGTACTTC
v_call: TRBV10-2
cdr3_length: 18
d_call: TRBD2
j_call: TRBJ2-7
clone_size: -

cdr3_aa: CASSFLGQGEGGYTF
cdr3_nt: TGTGCCAGCAGCTTCCTCGGACAGGGGGAGGGTGGCTACACCTTC
v_call: TRBV7-8
cdr3_length: 15
d_call: TRBD1
j_call: TRBJ1-2
clone_size: -

cdr3_aa: CASSLQNSGGYTF
cdr3_nt: TGTGCCAGCTCACTTCAAAATTCGGGTGGCTACACCTTC
v_call: TRBV18
cdr3_length: 13
d_call: -
j_call: TRBJ1-2
clone_size: -

cdr3_aa: CAWSSSGVYSYNEQFF
cdr3_nt: TGTGCCTGGAGTTCTTCAGGGGTTTATAGTTACAATGAGCAGTTCTTC
v_call: TRBV30
cdr3_length: 16
d_call: -
j_call: TRBJ2-1
clone_size: -

cdr3_aa: CASSVRGPNTGELFF
cdr3_nt: TGCGCCAGCAGCGTAAGGGGTCCGAACACCGGGGAGCTGTTTTTT
v_call: TRBV5-1
cdr3_length: 15
d_call: -
j_call: TRBJ2-2
clone_size: -

cdr3_aa: CASSTDRDINYGYTF
cdr3_nt: TGTGCCAGCAGCACGGACAGGGACATTAACTATGGCTACACCTTC
v_call: TRBV21-1
cdr3_length: 15
d_call: -
j_call: TRBJ1-2
clone_size: -

cdr3_aa: CASSSSGVRLNEQFF
cdr3_nt: TGTGCCAGCAGCTCTAGCGGGGTCCGACTCAATGAGCAGTTCTTC
v_call: TRBV7-2
cdr3_length: 15
d_call: TRBD2
j_call: TRBJ2-1
clone_size: -

cdr3_aa: CASSEVLGVADTQYF
cdr3_nt: TGTGCCAGCAGTGAAGTTTTGGGGGTGGCAGATACGCAGTATTTT
v_call: TRBV2
cdr3_length: 15
d_call: -
j_call: TRBJ2-3
clone_size: -

cdr3_aa: CASTGTSGSTDTQYF
cdr3_nt: TGTGCCAGCACCGGGACTAGCGGTAGCACAGATACGCAGTATTTT
v_call: TRBV7-9
cdr3_length: 15
d_call: TRBD2
j_call: TRBJ2-3
clone_size: -

cdr3_aa: CASSPHIGEAFF
cdr3_nt: TGTGCCAGCAGCCCCCATATCGGTGAAGCTTTCTTT
v_call: TRBV27
cdr3_length: 12
d_call: -
j_call: TRBJ1-1
clone_size: -

cdr3_aa: CASMTRRTDTQYF
cdr3_nt: TGTGCCAGCATGACTAGACGCACAGATACGCAGTATTTT
v_call: TRBV7-9
cdr3_length: 13
d_call: -
j_call: TRBJ2-3
clone_size: -

cdr3_aa: CASSPSGGSTDTQYF
cdr3_nt: TGTGCCAGCAGCCCAAGCGGGGGGAGCACAGATACGCAGTATTTT
v_call: TRBV7-3
cdr3_length: 15
d_call: TRBD2
j_call: TRBJ2-3
clone_size: -

cdr3_aa: CASSRSDTQYF
cdr3_nt: TGTGCCAGCAGTCGGTCAGATACGCAGTATTTT
v_call: TRBV2
cdr3_length: 11
d_call: -
j_call: TRBJ2-3
clone_size: -

cdr3_aa: CASMKQGASPLHF
cdr3_nt: TGTGCCAGCATGAAACAGGGGGCCTCACCCCTCCACTTT
v_call: TRBV6-5
cdr3_length: 13
d_call: TRBD1
j_call: TRBJ1-6
clone_size: -

cdr3_aa: CASSSGANTGELFF
cdr3_nt: TGCGCCAGCAGTTCAGGGGCGAACACCGGGGAGCTGTTTTTT
v_call: TRBV5-1
cdr3_length: 14
d_call: -
j_call: TRBJ2-2
clone_size: -

cdr3_aa: CASSPDALAKNIQYF
cdr3_nt: TGTGCCAGCAGCCCGGACGCGCTAGCCAAAAACATTCAGTACTTC
v_call: TRBV5-6
cdr3_length: 15
d_call: -
j_call: TRBJ2-4
clone_size: -

cdr3_aa: CASSFPGQNHSNQPQHF
cdr3_nt: TGTGCCAGCAGCTTCCCCGGACAGAACCATAGCAATCAGCCCCAGCATTTT
v_call: TRBV7-9
cdr3_length: 17
d_call: -
j_call: TRBJ1-5
clone_size: -

cdr3_aa: CSAQGDETQYF
cdr3_nt: TGCAGTGCCCAGGGAGACGAGACCCAGTACTTC
v_call: TRBV20-1
cdr3_length: 11
d_call: -
j_call: TRBJ2-5
clone_size: -

cdr3_aa: CASSLADDFSYEQYF
cdr3_nt: TGTGCCAGCAGCTTAGCAGACGACTTCTCCTACGAGCAGTACTTC
v_call: TRBV13
cdr3_length: 15
d_call: -
j_call: TRBJ2-7
clone_size: -

cdr3_aa: CASSFSSGRSDTQYF
cdr3_nt: TGTGCCAGCAGTTTTAGTAGCGGGAGATCTGATACGCAGTATTTT
v_call: TRBV27
cdr3_length: 15
d_call: TRBD2
j_call: TRBJ2-3
clone_size: once

cdr3_aa: CASSGGLAGADEQFF
cdr3_nt: TGTGCCAGCAGTGGGGGACTAGCGGGAGCGGATGAGCAGTTCTTC
v_call: TRBV2
cdr3_length: 15
d_call: TRBD2
j_call: TRBJ2-1
clone_size: -

cdr3_aa: CASSWRTSGNPGSYNEQFF
cdr3_nt: TGTGCCAGCAGCTGGAGGACTAGCGGGAATCCGGGATCCTACAATGAGCAGTTCTTC
v_call: TRBV5-8
cdr3_length: 19
d_call: TRBD2
j_call: TRBJ2-1
clone_size: -

cdr3_aa: CASSLGTAYYGYTF
cdr3_nt: TGTGCCAGCAGTCTCGGGACGGCGTACTATGGCTACACCTTC
v_call: TRBV28
cdr3_length: 14
d_call: -
j_call: TRBJ1-2
clone_size: -

cdr3_aa: CAWTLMGSNAYEQYF
cdr3_nt: TGTGCCTGGACCCTAATGGGGTCAAACGCCTACGAGCAGTACTTC
v_call: TRBV30
cdr3_length: 15
d_call: -
j_call: TRBJ2-7
clone_size: -